This T cell receptor (beta chain) was recorded in a study of T cell clonality in common variable immunodeficiency. Study-level points and caveats: TCRbeta clonality was increased in CVID versus healthy controls.

The method was immunoSEQ multiplex PCR; TCRdb's version includes in-frame clones alone and lacks a portion of them. This sample carries 40,000 to 60,000 clones, none of them present only once. This clone was observed at least ten times. The antigen is not known. The source material was peripheral blood mononuclear cells. The clonotype comes from a person between 18 and 70 years old in good health.

The DNA read from the CDR3 is TGCAGTGCTAGAGATCAAGACCCTAGGTTGGTGACG. This codes for CSARDQDPRLVT. The complete CDR3 protein is CSARDQDPRLVTQYF. The chain is built from TRBV20-1 and TRBJ2-3; D is uncertain. The read terminates 3 residues before the CDR3 end, so the remaining end is supplied by the germline J gene. From germline, CDR1 is DFQATT and CDR2 SNEGSKA (reference sequence). The CDR3 has 15 amino acids.